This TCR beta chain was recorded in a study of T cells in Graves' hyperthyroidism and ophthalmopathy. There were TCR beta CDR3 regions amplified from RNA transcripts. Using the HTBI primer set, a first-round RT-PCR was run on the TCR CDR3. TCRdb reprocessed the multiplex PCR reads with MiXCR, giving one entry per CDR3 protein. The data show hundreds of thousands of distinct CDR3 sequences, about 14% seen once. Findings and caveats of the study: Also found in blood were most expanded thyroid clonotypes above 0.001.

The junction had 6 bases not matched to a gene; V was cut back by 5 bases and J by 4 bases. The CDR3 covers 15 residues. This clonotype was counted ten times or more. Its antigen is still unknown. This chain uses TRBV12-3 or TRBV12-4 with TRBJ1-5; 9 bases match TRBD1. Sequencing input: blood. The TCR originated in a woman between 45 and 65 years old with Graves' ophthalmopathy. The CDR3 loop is CASSGPGQGNQPQHF. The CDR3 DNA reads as TGTGCCAGCAGTGGGCCGGGACAGGGTAATCAGCCCCAGCATTTT.